Below, 25 T cell receptor beta chains from the same sample are listed, as sequenced in a study of shared clonotypes between healthy human individuals. Some clones are missing from TCRdb's copy, which holds only in-frame ones; the method was immunoSEQ multiplex PCR. The sample shows 730,000 or so clones, less than 80% of them seen only once. The sample taken for sequencing was memory CD4+ T cells sorted from blood. The subset here: CD45RA-negative fraction. All receptors come from a woman in her 30s in good health.

This clone was seen repeatedly, ten times or more. The rearrangement uses TRBV7-2 and TRBJ1-2; unclear D gene. The CDR3 has 16 amino acids. Trimming pared 5 bases from V and 3 bases from J, leaving 19 bases between. CDR1 is SGHTA, CDR2 FQGNSA, per germline. The CDR3 loop is CASSTPAIRRDYGYTF. In nucleotides, the CDR3 is TGTGCCAGCAGCACACCCGCCATTCGAAGAGACTATGGCTACACCTTC.

The chain recombines TRBV7-3 with TRBJ2-6; no clear D. Germline values: CDR1 SGHTA, CDR2 FQGTGA. This CDR3 has 14 amino acids. Trimming removed 4 bases at V and 3 bases at J, with 7 bases between. The CDR3 DNA reads as TGTGCCAGCAGCTCTCAAGTTGGGGCCAACGTCCTGACTTTC. Encoded protein: CASSSQVGANVLTF.

This clone has a single count. V is TRBV10-3 and J is TRBJ2-7; the D gene is possibly TRBD1 (6 bases). Germline V gene data show CDR1 as ENHRY and CDR2 as SYGVKD. V lost 10 bases and J 3 bases, leaving 16 bases between the germline ends. The CDR3 sequence is 13 residues long. The CDR3 loop reads CANSRQDGYEQYF. Here the CDR3 DNA reads TGTGCCAACTCCCGACAGGATGGCTACGAGCAGTACTTC.

This chain connects TRBV4-1 to TRBJ2-7; perhaps TRBD1 as D (5 bases). Trimming cost V 7 bases and J 3 bases, with 19 bases left between them. The CDR3 length is 15 residues. Germline V gives CDR1 MGHRA, CDR2 YSYEKL. The DNA of the CDR3 is TGCGCCAGCACCCCTCCCCTCAGGGATGACTACGAGCAGTACTTC. This encodes CASTPPLRDDYEQYF.

The chain combines TRBV27 with TRBJ2-3; 10 positions match TRBD1. The CDR3 is 16 amino acids. Losses at the gene ends were 1 base for V and 1 base for J; bases not matched to a gene: 2. From germline, CDR1 is MNHEY and CDR2 SMNVEV (reference sequence). As DNA, the CDR3 is TGTGCCAGCAGTTTATATGGGACAGGGGGCACAGATACGCAGTATTTT. This sequence encodes CASSLYGTGGTDTQYF.

J is TRBJ2-2 and V is TRBV21-1; TRBD2, as called in the table, went unchecked against the DNA. TRBV21-1 is noted as a pseudogene. The CDR3 has 15 residues. The CDR3 DNA sequence: TGTGCCAGCAGCAAAGGTTCAGGAGGCACCGGGGAGCTGTTTTTT. As protein: CASSKGSGGTGELFF.

The V and J genes are TRBV5-1 and TRBJ2-1; 8 bases match TRBD1. Germline CDR1 reads SGHRS; CDR2 reads YFSETQ. The CDR3 sequence is 15 residues long. V lost 5 bases and J lost 0; bases outside the gene matches: 4. The CDR3 here is CASRRTGSSYNEQFF. CDR3 bases: TGCGCCAGCAGACGGACAGGGAGCTCCTACAATGAGCAGTTCTTC.

The chain has TRBV28 and TRBJ2-7; possibly TRBD1 for D (6 bases). The CDR3 runs to 18 residues. V lost 8 bases, J lost 4 bases, and 30 bases lay in between. Per the germline V gene, CDR1 is MDHEN and CDR2 is SYDVKM. The CDR3 DNA reads as TGTGCCAGCTATACCGCGTTGGGGGCTACCGGCCCCTATTACGAGCAGTACTTC. Translated: CASYTALGATGPYYEQYF.

V and J are TRBV10-3 and TRBJ2-3, with D maybe TRBD1 (6 bases). V lost 0 bases to trimming and J lost 6 bases, with 10 bases between them. Looked up from germline, CDR1 is ENHRY and CDR2 is SYGVKD. This CDR3 region has 14 residues. CDR3 coding DNA: TGTGCCATCAGTGAGTCATGGGGGCGGGATACGCAGTATTTT. This gives the protein CAISESWGRDTQYF.

This clone has only one observation. Additional DNA sequences in this sample encode the identical CDR3. The chain carries TRBV7-3 and TRBJ2-2; D remains ambiguous. CDR1 is SGHTA and CDR2 is FQGTGA in the germline V gene. The CDR3 covers 12 residues. Trimming left V 0 bases short and J 6 bases short, with 2 bases between. CDR3 amino acids: CASSLTAGELFF. CDR3 nucleotide sequence: TGTGCCAGCAGCTTAACCGCCGGGGAGCTGTTTTTT.

The rearrangement uses TRBV23-1 and TRBJ1-2; TRBD1 matches at 9 bases. TRBV23-1 is classed as an ORF, of uncertain function. The CDR3 has 17 residues. V was pared by 0 bases and J by 1 base, with 6 bases of the junction left unmatched. CDR3: CASSQSSQGASNYGYTF. The CDR3, as DNA: TGCGCCAGCAGTCAATCATCACAGGGGGCAAGTAACTATGGCTACACCTTC.

This chain connects TRBV2 to TRBJ2-3; no firm D call. Trimming stripped 4 bases from V and 6 bases from J, with 14 bases between. The CDR3 contains 14 residues. Germline CDR1 reads SNHLY; CDR2 reads FYNNEI. CDR3 sequence (DNA): TGTGCCAGCAGTGGACTGTCGCTAGATGATACGCAGTATTTT. This sequence encodes CASSGLSLDDTQYF.

The chain couples TRBV7-6 to TRBJ2-2; no clear D gene. The CDR3 is 15 amino acids. CDR1 SGHVS and CDR2 FNYEAQ come from the germline V gene. The germline V and J ends were trimmed by 5 bases and 3 bases, with 13 bases remaining between them. This CDR3 reads CASSPFRIHTGELFF. CDR3 bases: TGTGCCAGCAGCCCCTTCAGAATCCACACCGGGGAGCTGTTTTTT.

A note on this clone: An end of the junction does not agree with germline; a read error may underlie this. The chain joins TRBV28 to TRBJ1-3; D is unresolved. Germline CDR1 reads MDHEN; CDR2 reads SYDVKM. This CDR3 has 15 amino acids. The CDR3 reads CASSQTGYSGDTIYF. In DNA, the CDR3 is TGTGCCAGCAGTCAAACTGGCTACTCTGGAGACACCATATATTTT.

The J gene is TRBJ2-7, the V gene TRBV10-3; tentatively, D is TRBD1 or TRBD2 (6 bases each). V was pared by 0 bases and J by 5 bases, with 11 bases between. The germline V gene has CDR1 ENHRY and CDR2 SYGVKD. CDR3 size: 14 residues. CDR3 loop: CAISESTGADEQYF. For the CDR3, the DNA is TGTGCCATCAGTGAGTCGACGGGGGCGGACGAGCAGTACTTC.

The chain joins TRBV28 to TRBJ1-1; TRBD1 might be the D (5 bases). Germline V gives CDR1 MDHEN, CDR2 SYDVKM. The CDR3 covers 15 residues. The V end lost 6 bases, the J end lost 3 bases, and 17 bases lay between the germline ends. CDR3 region: CASRDLGTVDTEAFF. CDR3 DNA: TGTGCCAGCAGGGACCTTGGGACGGTAGACACTGAAGCTTTCTTT.

V gene TRBV6-5 combines with J gene TRBJ1-5; 8 positions agree with TRBD1. CDR3 size: 15 residues. V shed 5 bases, J shed 7 bases, and the junction held 10 bases outside the gene matches. CDR1 is MNHEY and CDR2 is SVGAGI in the germline V gene. In DNA, the CDR3 is TGTGCCAGCAGTGCTACGACAGGGGACAGGCAGCCCCAGCATTTT. It codes for CASSATTGDRQPQHF.

This clone was recorded only once. The CDR3 sequence is CASSLAGGRNEQFF. The DNA of the CDR3 is TGTGCCAGCAGTTTAGCGGGAGGACGCAATGAGCAGTTCTTC. The chain is built from TRBV28 and TRBJ2-1; 8 bases are a match to TRBD2. This CDR3 is 14 amino acids long. Trimming at V came to 2 bases and at J to 6 bases, leaving 3 bases not matched to a gene. Germline-derived CDR1 and CDR2 are MDHEN and SYDVKM.

This clone showed up just once. This chain connects TRBV18 to TRBJ2-3, with D tentatively TRBD2 (6 bases). The CDR3 sequence is 15 residues long. Trimming cost V 10 bases and J 0 bases, with 17 bases left between them. Germline CDR1 KGHSH, CDR2 LQKENI. CDR3 coding DNA: TGTGCCACGCAGCGGGCGGTTCTCAGCACAGATACGCAGTATTTT. Its protein is CATQRAVLSTDTQYF.

The gene calls are TRBV4-2 and TRBJ2-7; 13 bases are shared with TRBD2. From germline, CDR1 is LGHNA and CDR2 YNFKEQ. This CDR3 has 21 amino acids. J gave up 6 bases and V 0 bases, and 20 bases lay outside the gene matches. The CDR3 spells CASSQDGWARALGLAGPEQYF. The CDR3 nucleotides are TGTGCCAGCAGCCAAGATGGTTGGGCCAGAGCACTGGGACTAGCGGGACCCGAGCAGTACTTC.

In its sample, this clone was seen a few times. The chain couples TRBV28 to TRBJ2-7; TRBD1 agrees at 7 bases. Germline V gene lookup returns CDR1 MDHEN and CDR2 SYDVKM. The ends lost 6 bases at V and 9 bases at J; junction bases unmatched: 11. The CDR3 is made up of 13 amino acids. Here the CDR3 DNA reads TGTGCCAGCAGAACCGGGACAGTTAGTCGGCAGTACTTC. Translated: CASRTGTVSRQYF.

The chain links TRBV29-1 to TRBJ2-5; 12 bases line up with TRBD2. Germline V CDR1 and CDR2: SQVTM, ANQGSEA. This CDR3 spans 15 amino acids. The V gene end was trimmed by 6 bases and the J gene end by 5 bases; junction bases not matched to a gene: 10. The chain's CDR3 is CSVNRLAGDGETQYF. For the CDR3, the DNA is TGCAGCGTGAACCGACTAGCGGGAGACGGGGAGACCCAGTACTTC.

The chain combines TRBV7-2 with TRBJ1-1; D call uncertain. This CDR3 is built from 15 residues. Between the trimmed V and J ends, which lost 1 base and 6 bases, there was a span of 15 bases. Germline CDR1 is SGHTA and CDR2 is FQGNSA. The CDR3 is CASSLVRDRASEAFF. DNA for the CDR3: TGTGCCAGCAGCTTAGTAAGGGATCGAGCCTCTGAAGCTTTCTTT.

The rearrangement uses TRBV5-1 and TRBJ2-7; the match to TRBD1 covers 12 bases. CDR3 length: 14 amino acids. Germline CDR1 is SGHRS and CDR2 is YFSETQ. After removal of 8 bases from V and 6 bases from J, the junction contained 9 bases not matched to a gene. The CDR3 is CASHTGTGGIEQYF. The CDR3 DNA reads TGCGCCAGTCACACCGGGACAGGGGGCATCGAGCAGTACTTC.

The V and J genes are TRBV18 and TRBJ2-5; no definite D call. The CDR3 extends over 13 amino acids. From germline, CDR1 is KGHSH and CDR2 LQKENI. V shed 4 bases and J shed 0 bases, with 6 bases lying between them. The CDR3 loop reads CASSLTDQETQYF. CDR3 coding DNA: TGTGCCAGCTCACTTACAGACCAAGAGACCCAGTACTTC.